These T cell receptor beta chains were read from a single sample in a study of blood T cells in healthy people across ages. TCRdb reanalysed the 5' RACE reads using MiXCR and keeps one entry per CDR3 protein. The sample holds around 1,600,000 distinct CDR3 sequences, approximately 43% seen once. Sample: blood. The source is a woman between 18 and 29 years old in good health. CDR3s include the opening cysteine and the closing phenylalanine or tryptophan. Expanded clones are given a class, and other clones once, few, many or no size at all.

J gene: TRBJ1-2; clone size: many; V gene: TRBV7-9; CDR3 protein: CAVPGQYYGYTF
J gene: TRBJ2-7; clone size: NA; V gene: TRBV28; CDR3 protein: CASSWGFTYEQYF
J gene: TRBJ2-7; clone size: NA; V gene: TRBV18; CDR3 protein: CASSLPPGQTYEQYF
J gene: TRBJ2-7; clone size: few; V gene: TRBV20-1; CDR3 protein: CSARGRADYEQYF
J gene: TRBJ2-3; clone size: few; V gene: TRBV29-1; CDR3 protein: CSVPRDRGSDTQYF
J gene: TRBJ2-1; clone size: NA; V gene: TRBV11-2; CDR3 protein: CASSGLAGKYNEQFF
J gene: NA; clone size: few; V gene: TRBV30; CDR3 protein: CAWGPRAGVYEQYF
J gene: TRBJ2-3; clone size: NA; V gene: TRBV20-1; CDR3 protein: CSARILSGSTDTQYF
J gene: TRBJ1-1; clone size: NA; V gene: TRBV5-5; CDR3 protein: CASSAGAGTRNTEAFF
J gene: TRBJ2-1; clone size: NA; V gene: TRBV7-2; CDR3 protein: CASSLAADLYNEQFF
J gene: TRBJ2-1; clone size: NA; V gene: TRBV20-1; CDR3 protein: CSARVLHRAASYNEQFF
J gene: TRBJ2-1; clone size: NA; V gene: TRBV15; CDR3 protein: CATSRDTGLGNEQFF
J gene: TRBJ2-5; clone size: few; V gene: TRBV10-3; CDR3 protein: CAISSGQAEETQYF
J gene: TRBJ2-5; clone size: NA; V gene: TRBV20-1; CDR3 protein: CSARRAGGYNEQYF
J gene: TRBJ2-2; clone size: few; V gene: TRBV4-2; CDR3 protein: CASSQETGAATGELFF
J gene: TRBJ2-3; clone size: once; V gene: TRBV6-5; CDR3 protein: CASSDHSGVGQYF
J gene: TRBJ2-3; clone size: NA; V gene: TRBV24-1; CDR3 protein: CATSDFGTATKSSTDTQYF
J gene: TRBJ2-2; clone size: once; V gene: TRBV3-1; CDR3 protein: CASSQLSGELFF
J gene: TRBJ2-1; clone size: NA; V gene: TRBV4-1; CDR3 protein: CASSQPRRGQGYGNEQFF
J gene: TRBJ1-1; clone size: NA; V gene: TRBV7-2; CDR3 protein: CASSLGAAPEAFF
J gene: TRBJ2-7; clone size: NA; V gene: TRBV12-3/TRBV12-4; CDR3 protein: CASRTTGSSEQYF
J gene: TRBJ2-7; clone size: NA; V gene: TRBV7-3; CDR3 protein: CASSFGLAGMNEQYF
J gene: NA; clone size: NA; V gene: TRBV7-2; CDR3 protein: CASSLLRLAGVDEQYF
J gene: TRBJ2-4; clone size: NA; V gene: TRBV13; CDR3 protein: CASGSGLAGNNIQYF
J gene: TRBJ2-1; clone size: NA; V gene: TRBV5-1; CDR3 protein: CASSPVGLRASEQFF
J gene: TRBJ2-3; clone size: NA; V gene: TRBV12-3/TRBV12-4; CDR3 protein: CASSRRRGQGRLTDTQYF
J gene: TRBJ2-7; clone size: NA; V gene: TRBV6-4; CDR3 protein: CASSDSPTPVYEQYF
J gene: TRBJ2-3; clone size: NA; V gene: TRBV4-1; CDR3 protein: CASSQPGSVDTQYF
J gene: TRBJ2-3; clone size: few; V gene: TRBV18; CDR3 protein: CASSPDWRDGGSWSTDTQYF
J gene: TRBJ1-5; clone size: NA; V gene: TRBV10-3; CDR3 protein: CASSPQGWQPQHF
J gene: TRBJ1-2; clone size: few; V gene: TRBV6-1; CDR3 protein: CASLSYRGNYGYTF
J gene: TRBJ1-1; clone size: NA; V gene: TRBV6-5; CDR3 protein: CASSYAQVNTEAFF
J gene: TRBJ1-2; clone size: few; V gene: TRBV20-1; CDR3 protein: CSAEPDMARYGYTF
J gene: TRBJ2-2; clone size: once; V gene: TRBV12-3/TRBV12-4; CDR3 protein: CASSPPSVNTGELFF
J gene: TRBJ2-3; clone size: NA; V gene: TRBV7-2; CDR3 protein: CASSLVRARTDTQYF
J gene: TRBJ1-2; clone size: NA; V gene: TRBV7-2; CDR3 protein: CASSPRFGLYGYTF
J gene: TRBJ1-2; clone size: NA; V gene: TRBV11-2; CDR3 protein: CASSFDRDDGYTF
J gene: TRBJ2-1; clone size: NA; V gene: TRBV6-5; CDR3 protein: CASSYPSPYNEQFF
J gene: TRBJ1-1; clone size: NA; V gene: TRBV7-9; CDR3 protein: CASRPPLGQNTEAFF
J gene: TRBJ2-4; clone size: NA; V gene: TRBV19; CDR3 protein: CASSMVAGEHIQYF
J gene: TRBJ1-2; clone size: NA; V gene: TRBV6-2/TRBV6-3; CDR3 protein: CATRTVYGYTF
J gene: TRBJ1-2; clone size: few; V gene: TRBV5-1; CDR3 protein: CASSLDRGSNYGYTF
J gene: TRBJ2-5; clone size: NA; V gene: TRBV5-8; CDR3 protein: CASSPGFKSETQYF
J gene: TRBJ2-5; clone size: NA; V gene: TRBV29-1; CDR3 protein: CSVVGTSGRNNEQYF
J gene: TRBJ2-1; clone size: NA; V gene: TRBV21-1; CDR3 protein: CASSKESRRQSSYNEQFF
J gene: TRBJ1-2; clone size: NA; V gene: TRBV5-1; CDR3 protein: CASSFDTYGYTF
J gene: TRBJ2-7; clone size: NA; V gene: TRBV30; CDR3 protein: CAWSVTSGNYEQYF
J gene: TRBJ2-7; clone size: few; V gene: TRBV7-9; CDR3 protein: CASSLMSSTGTQYF
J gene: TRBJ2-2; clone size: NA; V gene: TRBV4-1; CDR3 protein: CASSRILGTVNTGELFF
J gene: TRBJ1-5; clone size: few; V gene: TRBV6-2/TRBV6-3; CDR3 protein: CASSYWGYQPQHF
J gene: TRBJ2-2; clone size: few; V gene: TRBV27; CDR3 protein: CASVAGQGTGELFF
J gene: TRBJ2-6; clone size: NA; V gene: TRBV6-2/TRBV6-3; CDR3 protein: CASNSGGSGANVLTF
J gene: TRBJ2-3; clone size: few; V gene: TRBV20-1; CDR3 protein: CSARDPSLSTDTQYF
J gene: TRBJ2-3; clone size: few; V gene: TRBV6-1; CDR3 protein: CASRQGNTDTQYF
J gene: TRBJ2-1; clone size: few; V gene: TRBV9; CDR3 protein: CASSPREGRDEQFF
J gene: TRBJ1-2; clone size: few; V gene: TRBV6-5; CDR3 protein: CASSYSIGAASDYGYTF
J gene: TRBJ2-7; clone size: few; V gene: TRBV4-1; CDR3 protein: CASSQDGGSGGIYEQYF
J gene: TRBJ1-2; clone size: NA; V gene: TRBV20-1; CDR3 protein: CSASPNAETNYGYTF
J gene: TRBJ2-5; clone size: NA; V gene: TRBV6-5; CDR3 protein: CASSSRLAGEEETQYF